The source of this T cell receptor (beta chain) is a study of blood T cell repertoires in COVID-19. Method: immunoSEQ multiplex PCR; TCRdb's copy keeps in-frame clones and lacks some. The data show tens of thousands of clones, about 86% seen once. Germline assignment: CDR1 KGHSH and CDR2 LQKENI. CDR3 length: 15 amino acids. V was cut by 4 bases and J by 1 base, with 12 bases left in between. The rearrangement uses TRBV18 and TRBJ2-3; tentatively, D is TRBD2 (5 bases). This sequence originates from a human donor in a cohort sampled during active COVID-19. Sequenced sample: peripheral blood. For the CDR3, the DNA is TGTGCCAGCTCACTCCTAGCTTCGGGCACAGATACGCAGTATTTT. Translating it yields CASSLLASGTDTQYF.